This T cell receptor (beta chain) was profiled in a study of T cells in Graves' hyperthyroidism and ophthalmopathy. Study-wide results and caveats: From stable hyperthyroidism, ophthalmopathy was set apart by a 13 V-J model.

This clonotype was observed at least ten times. Antigen specificity is unknown. CDR1 and CDR2 (germline): KGHSH, LQKENI. The CDR3 covers 13 residues. Deletions cut 1 base from V and 1 base from J, with 4 bases between. RNA transcripts were the template for amplifying TCR beta CDR3 regions. The TCR CDR3 first-round RT-PCR relied on the HTBI primer set. TCRdb reprocessed the multiplex PCR reads with MiXCR, giving one entry per CDR3 protein. The table shows 400,000 or so distinct CDR3 sequences, with more than 12% occurring only once. The TCR was taken from a man aged 45 to 65 with Graves' ophthalmopathy. J is TRBJ1-1 and V is TRBV18, with no clear D. Sequenced sample: blood. For the CDR3, the DNA is TGTGCCAGCTCACCACTTGGGAACACTGAAGCTTTCTTT. Residues: CASSPLGNTEAFF. Full variable domain (missing parts from reference TRBV18 and TRBJ1-1): NAGVMQNPRHLVRRRGQEARLRCSPMKGHSHVYWYRQLPEEGLKFMVYLQKENIIDESGMPKERFSAEFPKEGPSILRIQQVVRGDSAAYFCASSPLGNTEAFFGQGTRLTVV.